This T cell receptor (beta chain) appears in the sequencing data of a study of T cells in tuberculosis. Findings and limits, study-wide: Using the GMM-specific repertoire gave more than 85% accuracy versus roughly 74% with motifs. Cases with active tuberculosis were adults, while controls were adolescents.

Repertoires were generated with immunoSEQ multiplex PCR, while TCRdb's copy carries only in-frame clones and drops some. Of tens of thousands of clones listed, 85% to 95% were seen once; the top ten hold about 6.7%. CDR1 is MDHEN, CDR2 SYDVKM, per germline. This CDR3 region has 15 residues. V dropped 6 bases and J dropped 6 bases, with 18 bases sitting between them. As concerns this clone: Its target is unknown.

The chain combines TRBV28 with TRBJ1-5, with D perhaps TRBD1 (5 bases). Source material: PBMCs. The TCR was taken from a donor aged 10-35 years with latent tuberculosis or without tuberculosis infection. The CDR3 DNA follows: TGTGCCAGCAGGAATTCGGGGGTAGAGAGTCAGCCCCAGCATTTT. This translates into CASRNSGVESQPQHF.